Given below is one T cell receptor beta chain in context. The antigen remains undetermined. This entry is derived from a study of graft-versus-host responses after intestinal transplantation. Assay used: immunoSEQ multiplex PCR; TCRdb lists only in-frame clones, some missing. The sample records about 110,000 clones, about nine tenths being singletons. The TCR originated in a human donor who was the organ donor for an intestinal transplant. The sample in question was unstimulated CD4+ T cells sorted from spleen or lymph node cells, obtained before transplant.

The CDR3: CASSNHMGTGELFF. CDR3 DNA: TGTGCCAGCAGTAACCACATGGGCACCGGGGAGCTGTTTTTT. The chain carries TRBV6-6 and TRBJ2-2; D not certain. The germline V gene has CDR1 MNHNY and CDR2 SVGAGI (reference sequence). V shed 5 bases and J shed 4 bases, with 11 bases lying between them. This CDR3 region has 14 residues.